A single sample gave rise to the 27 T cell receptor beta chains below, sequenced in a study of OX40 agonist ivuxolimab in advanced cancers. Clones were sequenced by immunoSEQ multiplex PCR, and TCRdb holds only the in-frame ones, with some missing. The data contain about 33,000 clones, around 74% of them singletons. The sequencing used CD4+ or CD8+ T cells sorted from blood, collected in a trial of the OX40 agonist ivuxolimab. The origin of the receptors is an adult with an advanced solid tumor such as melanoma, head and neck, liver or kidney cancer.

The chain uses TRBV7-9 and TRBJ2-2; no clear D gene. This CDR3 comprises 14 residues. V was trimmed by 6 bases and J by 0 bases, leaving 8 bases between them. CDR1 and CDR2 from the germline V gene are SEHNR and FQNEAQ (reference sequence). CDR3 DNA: TGTGCCAGCAGGGACCGAACGAACACCGGGGAGCTGTTTTTT. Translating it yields CASRDRTNTGELFF.

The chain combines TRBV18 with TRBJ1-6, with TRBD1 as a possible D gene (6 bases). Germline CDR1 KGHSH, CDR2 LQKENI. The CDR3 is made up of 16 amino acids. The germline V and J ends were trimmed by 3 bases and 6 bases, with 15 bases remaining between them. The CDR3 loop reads CASSPSLDRINSPLHF. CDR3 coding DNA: TGTGCCAGCTCACCCTCCCTCGACAGGATTAATTCACCCCTCCACTTT.

CDR3 loop: CASSRLAGGTEQYF. The CDR3 DNA follows: TGTGCCAGCAGCCGGCTCGCGGGGGGTACAGAGCAGTACTTC. This rearrangement joins TRBV5-8 to TRBJ2-7; 8 bases match TRBD2. The length of the CDR3 is 14 residues. Germline V gene data show CDR1 as SGHTS and CDR2 as YDEGEE. V lost 4 bases and J lost 7; bases outside the gene matches: 10.

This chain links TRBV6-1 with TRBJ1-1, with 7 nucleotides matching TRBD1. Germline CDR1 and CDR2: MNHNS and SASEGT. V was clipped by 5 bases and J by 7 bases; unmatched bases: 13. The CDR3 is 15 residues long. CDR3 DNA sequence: TGTGCCAGCAGTCCCCGGGACAGTACCCCTAATGAAGCTTTCTTT. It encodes CASSPRDSTPNEAFF.

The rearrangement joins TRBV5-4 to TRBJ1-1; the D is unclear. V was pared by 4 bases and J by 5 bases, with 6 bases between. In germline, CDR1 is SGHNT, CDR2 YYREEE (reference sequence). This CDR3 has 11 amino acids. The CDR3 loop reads CASSQGTEAFF. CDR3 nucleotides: TGTGCCAGCAGCCAAGGAACTGAAGCTTTCTTT.

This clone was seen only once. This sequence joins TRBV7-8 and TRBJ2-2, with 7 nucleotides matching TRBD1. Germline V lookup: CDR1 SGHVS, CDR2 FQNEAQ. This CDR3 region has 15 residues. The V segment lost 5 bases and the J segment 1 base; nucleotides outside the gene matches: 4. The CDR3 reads CASSPWTGNTGELFF. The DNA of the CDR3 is TGTGCCAGCAGCCCGTGGACAGGGAACACCGGGGAGCTGTTTTTT.

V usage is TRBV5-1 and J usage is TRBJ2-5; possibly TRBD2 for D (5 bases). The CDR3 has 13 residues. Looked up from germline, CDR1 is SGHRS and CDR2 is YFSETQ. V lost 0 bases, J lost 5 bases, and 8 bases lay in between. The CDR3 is CASSLASTETQYF. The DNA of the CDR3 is TGCGCCAGCAGCTTGGCTAGCACGGAGACCCAGTACTTC.

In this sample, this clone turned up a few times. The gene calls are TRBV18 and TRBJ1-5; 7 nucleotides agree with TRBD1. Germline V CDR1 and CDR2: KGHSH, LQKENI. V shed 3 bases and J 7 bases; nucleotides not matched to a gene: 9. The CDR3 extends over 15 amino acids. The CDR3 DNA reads TGTGCCAGCTCACCTACATCAGGGGGTCAACAGCCCCAGCATTTT. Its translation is CASSPTSGGQQPQHF.

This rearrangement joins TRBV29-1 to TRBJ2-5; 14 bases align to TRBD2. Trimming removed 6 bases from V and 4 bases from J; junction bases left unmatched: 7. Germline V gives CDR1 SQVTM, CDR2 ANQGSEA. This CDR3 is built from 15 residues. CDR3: CSVQTSGGAGETQYF. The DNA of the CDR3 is TGCAGCGTGCAGACTAGCGGGGGGGCCGGAGAGACCCAGTACTTC.

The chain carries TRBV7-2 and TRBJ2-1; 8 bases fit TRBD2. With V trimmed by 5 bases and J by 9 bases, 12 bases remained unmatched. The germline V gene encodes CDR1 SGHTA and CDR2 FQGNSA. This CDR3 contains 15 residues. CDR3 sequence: CASSDLGGGWGEQFF. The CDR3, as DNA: TGTGCCAGCAGCGACCTCGGGGGGGGCTGGGGTGAGCAGTTCTTC.

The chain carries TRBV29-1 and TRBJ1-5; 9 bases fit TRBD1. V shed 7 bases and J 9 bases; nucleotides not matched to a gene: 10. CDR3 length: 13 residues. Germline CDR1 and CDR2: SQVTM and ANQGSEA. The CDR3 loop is CSAGTGRGGPQHF. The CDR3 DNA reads TGCAGCGCCGGGACAGGGCGAGGAGGGCCCCAGCATTTT.

The CDR3 DNA is TGCGCCAGCAGCCAAGAGGCAGGGGGCCCGCGTATTGAAGCTTTCTTT. Translated: CASSQEAGGPRIEAFF. The chain employs TRBV4-1 and TRBJ1-1; the match to TRBD1 covers 8 bases. V was clipped by 0 bases and J by 7 bases; unmatched bases: 10. This CDR3 contains 16 residues. Germline V gene sequence: CDR1 MGHRA, CDR2 YSYEKL.

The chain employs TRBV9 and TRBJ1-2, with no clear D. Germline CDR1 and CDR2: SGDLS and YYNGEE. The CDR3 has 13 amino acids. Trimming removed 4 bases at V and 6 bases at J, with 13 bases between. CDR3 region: CASSLLRLDGYTF. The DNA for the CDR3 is TGTGCCAGCAGCCTCCTCAGGTTGGATGGCTACACCTTC.

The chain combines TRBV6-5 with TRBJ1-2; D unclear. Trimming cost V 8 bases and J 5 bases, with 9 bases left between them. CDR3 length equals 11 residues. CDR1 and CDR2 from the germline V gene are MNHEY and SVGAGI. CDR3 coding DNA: TGTGCCAGCCGGGGAGGATATGGCTACACCTTC. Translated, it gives CASRGGYGYTF.

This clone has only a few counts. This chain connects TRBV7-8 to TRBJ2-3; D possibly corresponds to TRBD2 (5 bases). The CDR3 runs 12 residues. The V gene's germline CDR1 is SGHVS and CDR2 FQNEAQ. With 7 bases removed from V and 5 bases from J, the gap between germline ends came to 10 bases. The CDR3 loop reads CASTPGKDTQYF. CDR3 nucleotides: TGTGCCAGCACCCCGGGAAAAGATACGCAGTATTTT. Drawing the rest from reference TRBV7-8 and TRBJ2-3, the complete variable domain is GAGVSQSPRYKVAKRGQDVALRCDPISGHVSLFWYQQALGQGPEFLTYFQNEAQLDKSGLPSDRFFAERPEGSVSTLKIQRTQQEDSAVYLCASTPGKDTQYFGPGTRLTVL.

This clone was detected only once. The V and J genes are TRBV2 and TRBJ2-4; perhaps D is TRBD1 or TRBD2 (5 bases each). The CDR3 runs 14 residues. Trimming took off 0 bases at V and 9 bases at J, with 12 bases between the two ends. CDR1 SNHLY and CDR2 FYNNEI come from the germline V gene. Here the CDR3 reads CASSEAMAGSIQYF. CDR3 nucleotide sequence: TGTGCCAGCAGTGAAGCGATGGCAGGGAGCATTCAGTACTTC.

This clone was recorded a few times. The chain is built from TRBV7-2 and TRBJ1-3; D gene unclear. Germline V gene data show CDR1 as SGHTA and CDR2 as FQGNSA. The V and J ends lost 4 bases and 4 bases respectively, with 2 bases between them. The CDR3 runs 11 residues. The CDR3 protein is CASSSGNTIYF. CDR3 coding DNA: TGTGCCAGCAGCTCCGGAAACACCATATATTTT.

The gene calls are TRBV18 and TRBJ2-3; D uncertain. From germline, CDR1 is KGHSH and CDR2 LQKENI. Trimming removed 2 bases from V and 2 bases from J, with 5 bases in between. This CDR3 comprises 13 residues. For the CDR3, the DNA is TGTGCCAGCTCACCAATGGACACAGATACGCAGTATTTT. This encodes CASSPMDTDTQYF.

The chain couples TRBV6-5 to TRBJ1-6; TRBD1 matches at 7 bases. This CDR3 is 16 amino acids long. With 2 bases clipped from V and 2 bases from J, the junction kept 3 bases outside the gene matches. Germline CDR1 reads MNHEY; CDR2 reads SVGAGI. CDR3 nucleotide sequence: TGTGCCAGCAGTTACCGGACAGGACCCTATAATTCACCCCTCCACTTT. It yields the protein CASSYRTGPYNSPLHF.

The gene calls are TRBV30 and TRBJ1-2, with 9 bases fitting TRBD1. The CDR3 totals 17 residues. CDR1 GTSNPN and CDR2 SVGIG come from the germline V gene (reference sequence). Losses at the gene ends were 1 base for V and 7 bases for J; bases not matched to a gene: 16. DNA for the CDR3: TGTGCCTGGAGTGACTTGCGCAGAGGACAGGGGACGGGTGGCTACACCTTC. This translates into CAWSDLRRGQGTGGYTF.

CDR3 coding DNA: TGCAGCGTTGATAGCCATGGCTACACCTTC. This codes for CSVDSHGYTF. The chain is built from TRBV29-1 and TRBJ1-2, with unresolved D. The V and J ends lost 3 bases and 6 bases respectively, with 5 bases between them. The CDR3 covers 10 residues. Germline assignment: CDR1 SQVTM and CDR2 ANQGSEA.

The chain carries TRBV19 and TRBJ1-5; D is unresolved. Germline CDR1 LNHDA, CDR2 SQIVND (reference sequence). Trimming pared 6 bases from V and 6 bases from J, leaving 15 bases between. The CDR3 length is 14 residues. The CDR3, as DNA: TGTGCCAGTAGAGAAGGAATTGATCTTCAGCCCCAGCATTTT. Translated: CASREGIDLQPQHF.

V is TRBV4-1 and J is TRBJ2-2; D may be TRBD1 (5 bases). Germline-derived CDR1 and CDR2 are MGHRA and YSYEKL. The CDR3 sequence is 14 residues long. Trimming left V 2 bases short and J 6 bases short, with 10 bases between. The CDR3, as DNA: TGCGCCAGCAGCCAACCGCTCAGGGCCGGGGAGCTGTTTTTT. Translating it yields CASSQPLRAGELFF.

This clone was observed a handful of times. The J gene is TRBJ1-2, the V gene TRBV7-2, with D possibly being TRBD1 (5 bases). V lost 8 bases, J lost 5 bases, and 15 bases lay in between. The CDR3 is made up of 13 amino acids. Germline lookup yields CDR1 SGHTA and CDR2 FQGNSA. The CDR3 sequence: CASSGGGLYGYTF. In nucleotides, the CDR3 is TGTGCCAGCTCTGGGGGAGGACTATATGGCTACACCTTC.

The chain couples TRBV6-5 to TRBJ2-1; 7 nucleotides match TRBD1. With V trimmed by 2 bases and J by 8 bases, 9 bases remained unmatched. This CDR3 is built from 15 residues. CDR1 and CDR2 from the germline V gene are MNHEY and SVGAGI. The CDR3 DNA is TGTGCCAGCAGTTACATACCACAGGGGCGGGATGAGCAGTTCTTC. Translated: CASSYIPQGRDEQFF.

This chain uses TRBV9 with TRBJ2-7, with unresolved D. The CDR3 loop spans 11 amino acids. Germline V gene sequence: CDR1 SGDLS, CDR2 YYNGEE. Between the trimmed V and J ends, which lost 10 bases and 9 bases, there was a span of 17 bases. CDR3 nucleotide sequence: TGTGCCGTGCCACACGGTGTAGGGCAGTACGTC. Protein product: CAVPHGVGQYV.

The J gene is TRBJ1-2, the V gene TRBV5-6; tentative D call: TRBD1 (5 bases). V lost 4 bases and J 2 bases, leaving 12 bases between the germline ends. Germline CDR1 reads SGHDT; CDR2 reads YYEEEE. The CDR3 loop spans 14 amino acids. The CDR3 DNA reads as TGTGCCAGCAGCCCAGGGAGACAGAACTATGGCTACACCTTC. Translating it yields CASSPGRQNYGYTF. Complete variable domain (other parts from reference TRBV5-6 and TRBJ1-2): DAGVTQSPTHLIKTRGQQVTLRCSPKSGHDTVSWYQQALGQGPQFIFQYYEEEERQRGNFPDRFSGHQFPNYSSELNVNALLLGDSALYLCASSPGRQNYGYTFGSGTRLTVV.